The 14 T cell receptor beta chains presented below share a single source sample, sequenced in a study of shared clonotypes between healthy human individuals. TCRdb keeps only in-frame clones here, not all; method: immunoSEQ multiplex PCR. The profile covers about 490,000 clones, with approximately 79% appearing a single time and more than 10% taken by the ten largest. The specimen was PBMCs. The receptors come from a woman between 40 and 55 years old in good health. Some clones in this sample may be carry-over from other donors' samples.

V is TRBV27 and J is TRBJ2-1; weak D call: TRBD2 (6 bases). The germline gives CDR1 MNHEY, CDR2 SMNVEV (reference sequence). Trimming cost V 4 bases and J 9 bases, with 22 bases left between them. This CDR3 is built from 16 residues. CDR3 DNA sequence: TGTGCCAGCAGTTCCCCCCCCGGAGGGCAGTCGGCTGAGCAGTTCTTC. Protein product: CASSSPPGGQSAEQFF.

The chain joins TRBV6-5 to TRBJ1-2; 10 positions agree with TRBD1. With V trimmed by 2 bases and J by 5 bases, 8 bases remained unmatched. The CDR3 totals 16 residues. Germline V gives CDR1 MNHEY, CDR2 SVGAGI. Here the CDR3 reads CASSYTGTGARYGYTF. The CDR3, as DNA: TGTGCCAGCAGTTACACAGGGACAGGGGCGCGGTATGGCTACACCTTC.

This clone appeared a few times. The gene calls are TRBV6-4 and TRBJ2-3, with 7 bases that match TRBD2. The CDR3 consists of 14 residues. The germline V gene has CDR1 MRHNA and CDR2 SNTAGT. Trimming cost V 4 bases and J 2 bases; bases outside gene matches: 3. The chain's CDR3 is CASSGGRHTDTQYF. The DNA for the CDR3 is TGTGCCAGCAGTGGCGGGAGACACACAGATACGCAGTATTTT.

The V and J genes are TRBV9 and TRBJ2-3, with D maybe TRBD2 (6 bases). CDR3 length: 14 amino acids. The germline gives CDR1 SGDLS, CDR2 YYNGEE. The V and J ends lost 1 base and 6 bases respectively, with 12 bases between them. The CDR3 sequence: CASSVSGRVDTQYF. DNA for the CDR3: TGTGCCAGCAGCGTAAGCGGGCGGGTGGATACGCAGTATTTT.

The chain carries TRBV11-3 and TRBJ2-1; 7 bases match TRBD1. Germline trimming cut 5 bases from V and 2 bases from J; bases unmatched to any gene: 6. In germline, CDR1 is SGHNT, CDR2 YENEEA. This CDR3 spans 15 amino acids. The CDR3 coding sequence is TGTGCCAGCAGCGCCCGACAGGGTCCCTACAATGAGCAGTTCTTC. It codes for CASSARQGPYNEQFF. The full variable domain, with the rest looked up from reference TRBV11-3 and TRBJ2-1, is EAGVVQSPRYKIIEKKQPVAFWCNPISGHNTLYWYLQNLGQGPELLIRYENEEAVDDSQLPKDRFSAERLKGVDSTLKIQPAELGDSAVYLCASSARQGPYNEQFFGPGTRLTVL.

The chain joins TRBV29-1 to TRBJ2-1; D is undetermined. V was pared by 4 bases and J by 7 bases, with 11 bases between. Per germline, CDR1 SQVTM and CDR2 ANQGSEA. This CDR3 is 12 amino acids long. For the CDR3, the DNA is TGCAGCGTTGTATGGGCAAATAATGAGCAGTTCTTC. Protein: CSVVWANNEQFF.

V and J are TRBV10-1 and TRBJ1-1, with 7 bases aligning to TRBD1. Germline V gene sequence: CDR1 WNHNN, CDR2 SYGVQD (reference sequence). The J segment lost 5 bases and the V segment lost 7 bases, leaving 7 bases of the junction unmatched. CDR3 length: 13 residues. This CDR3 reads CASTDRVGTEAFF. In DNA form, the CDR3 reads TGCGCCAGCACAGACAGGGTGGGGACTGAAGCTTTCTTT.

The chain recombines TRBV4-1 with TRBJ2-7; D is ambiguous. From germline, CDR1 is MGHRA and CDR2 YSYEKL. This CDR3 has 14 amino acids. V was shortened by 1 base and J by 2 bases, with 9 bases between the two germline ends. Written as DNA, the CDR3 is TGCGCCAGCAGCCAAGGGGTTAGCACCTACGAGCAGTACTTC. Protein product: CASSQGVSTYEQYF.

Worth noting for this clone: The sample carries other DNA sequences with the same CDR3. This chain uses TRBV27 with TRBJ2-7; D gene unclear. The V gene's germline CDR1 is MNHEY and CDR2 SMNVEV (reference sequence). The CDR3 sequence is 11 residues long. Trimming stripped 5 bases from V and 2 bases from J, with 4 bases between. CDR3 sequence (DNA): TGTGCCAGCAGTCCAGCCTACGAGCAGTACTTC. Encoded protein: CASSPAYEQYF.

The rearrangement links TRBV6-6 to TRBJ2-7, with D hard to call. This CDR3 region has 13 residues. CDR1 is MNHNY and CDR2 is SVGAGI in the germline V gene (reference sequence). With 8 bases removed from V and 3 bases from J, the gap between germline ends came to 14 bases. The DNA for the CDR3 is TGTGCCAGCTTTGGCGGATCTAACTACGAGCAGTACTTC. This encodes CASFGGSNYEQYF.

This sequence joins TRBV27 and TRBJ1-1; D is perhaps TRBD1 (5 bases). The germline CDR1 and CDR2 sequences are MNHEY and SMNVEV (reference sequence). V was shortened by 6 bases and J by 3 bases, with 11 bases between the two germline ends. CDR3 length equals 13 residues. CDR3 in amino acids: CASRGQGYTEAFF. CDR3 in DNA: TGTGCCAGCAGGGGGCAGGGTTACACTGAAGCTTTCTTT.

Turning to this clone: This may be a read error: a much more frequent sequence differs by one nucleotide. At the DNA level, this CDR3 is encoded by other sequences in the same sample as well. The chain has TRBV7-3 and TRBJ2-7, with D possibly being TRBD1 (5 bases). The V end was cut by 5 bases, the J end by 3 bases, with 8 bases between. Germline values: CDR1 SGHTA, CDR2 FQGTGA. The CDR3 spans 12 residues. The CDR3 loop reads CASSRQGYEQYF. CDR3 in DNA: TGTGCCAGCAGCCGCCAGGGCTACGAGCAGTACTTC.

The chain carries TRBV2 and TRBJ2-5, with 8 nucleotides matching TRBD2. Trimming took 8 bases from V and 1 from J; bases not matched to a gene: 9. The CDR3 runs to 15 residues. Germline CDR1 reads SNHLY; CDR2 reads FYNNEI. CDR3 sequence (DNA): TGTGCCAGCGGACGGGAGGGGGGGTCCCAAGAGACCCAGTACTTC. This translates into CASGREGGSQETQYF.

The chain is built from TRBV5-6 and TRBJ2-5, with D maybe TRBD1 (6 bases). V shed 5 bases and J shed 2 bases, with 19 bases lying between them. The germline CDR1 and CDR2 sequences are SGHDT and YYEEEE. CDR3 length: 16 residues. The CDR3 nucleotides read TGTGCCAGCAGACAATTCCAGGGGAAGATACAAGAGACCCAGTACTTC. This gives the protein CASRQFQGKIQETQYF.